This T cell receptor (beta chain) was recovered during a study of response to subunit inactivated influenza vaccine. General observations from the study: Few new T cells, the authors suggested, are recruited by each seasonal influenza vaccination.

For this clonotype: The target antigen is unknown.

TCRdb itself ran the RT-PCR reads through MiXCR, one entry per CDR3 protein. The repertoire consists of over 300,000 distinct CDR3 sequences, with 21% occurring once and the leading ten covering approximately 10%. The receptor comes from a man aged 50 to 69 who received an inactivated influenza vaccine. The material sequenced was PBMCs from blood, taken about 19 months after vaccination.

CDR3 in DNA: TGCAGTGCTAGAAAGACTAGCGGGGGCACAGATACGCAGTATTTT. Amino acids: CSARKTSGGTDTQYF. The chain is built from TRBV20-1 and TRBJ2-3; 11 nucleotides agree with TRBD2. The CDR3 is 15 amino acids. The V gene's germline CDR1 is DFQATT and CDR2 SNEGSKA (reference sequence). V lost 2 bases, J lost 1 base, and 2 bases stayed unmatched.